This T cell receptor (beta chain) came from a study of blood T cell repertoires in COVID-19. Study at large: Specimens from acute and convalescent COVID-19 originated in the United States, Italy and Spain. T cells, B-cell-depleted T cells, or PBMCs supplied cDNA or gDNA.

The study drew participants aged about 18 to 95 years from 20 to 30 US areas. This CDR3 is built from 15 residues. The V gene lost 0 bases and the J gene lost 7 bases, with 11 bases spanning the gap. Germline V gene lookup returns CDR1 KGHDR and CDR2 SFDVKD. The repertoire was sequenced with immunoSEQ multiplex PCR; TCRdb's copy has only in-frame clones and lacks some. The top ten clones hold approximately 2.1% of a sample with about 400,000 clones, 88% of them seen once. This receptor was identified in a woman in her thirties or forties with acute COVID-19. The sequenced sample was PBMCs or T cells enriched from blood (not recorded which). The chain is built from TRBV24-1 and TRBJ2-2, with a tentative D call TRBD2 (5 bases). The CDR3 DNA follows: TGTGCCACCAGTGATTTGCGAGGGCGGGTCGGGGAGCTGTTTTTT. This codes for CATSDLRGRVGELFF.